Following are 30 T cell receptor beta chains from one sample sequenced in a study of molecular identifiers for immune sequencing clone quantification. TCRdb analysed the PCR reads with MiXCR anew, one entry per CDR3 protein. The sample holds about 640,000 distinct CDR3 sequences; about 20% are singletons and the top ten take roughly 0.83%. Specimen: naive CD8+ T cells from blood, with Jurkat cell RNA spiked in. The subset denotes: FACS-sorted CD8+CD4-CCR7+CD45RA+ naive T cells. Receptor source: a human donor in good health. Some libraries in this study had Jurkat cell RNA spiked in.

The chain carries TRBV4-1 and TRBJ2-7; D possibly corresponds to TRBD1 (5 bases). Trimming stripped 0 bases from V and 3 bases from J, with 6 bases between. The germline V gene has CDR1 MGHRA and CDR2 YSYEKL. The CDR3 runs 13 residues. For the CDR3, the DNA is TGCGCCAGCAGCCAAGAGACAGTCTACGAGCAGTACTTC. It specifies CASSQETVYEQYF.

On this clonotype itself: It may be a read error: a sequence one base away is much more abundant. The CDR3 sequence: CASGSEGLHTQYF. CDR3 sequence (DNA): TGTGCCAGCGGCTCAGAGGGGTTACATACGCAGTATTTT. This sequence joins TRBV7-6 and TRBJ2-3; D may correspond to TRBD1 or TRBD2 (5 bases each). CDR3 length: 13 amino acids. Germline V CDR1 and CDR2: SGHVS, FNYEAQ. The ends were cut back, 8 bases at V and 7 bases at J, with 16 bases in the middle.

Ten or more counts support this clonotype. The CDR3: CASTTGTGNEQYF. The DNA of the CDR3 is TGTGCCAGCACGACAGGGACCGGCAACGAGCAGTACTTC. V and J are TRBV25-1 and TRBJ2-7, with 7 nucleotides matching TRBD1. The CDR3 has 13 amino acids. Germline V gene sequence: CDR1 MGHDK, CDR2 SYGVNS. With V trimmed by 7 bases and J by 5 bases, 8 bases remained unmatched.

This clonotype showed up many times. CDR3 sequence reads: CSASTGGSNTEAFF. The CDR3 DNA follows: TGCAGTGCTAGCACAGGGGGTTCGAACACTGAAGCTTTCTTT. The J gene is TRBJ1-1, the V gene TRBV20-1, with TRBD1 matching 8 bases. The junction had 4 bases not matched to a gene; V was cut back by 3 bases and J by 1 base. Germline values: CDR1 DFQATT, CDR2 SNEGSKA (reference sequence). The CDR3 extends over 14 amino acids.

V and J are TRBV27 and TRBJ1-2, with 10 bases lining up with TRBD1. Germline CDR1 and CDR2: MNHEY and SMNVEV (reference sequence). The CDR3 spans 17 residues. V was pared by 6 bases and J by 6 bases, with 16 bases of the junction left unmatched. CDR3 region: CASSYLGQGRSMDGYTF. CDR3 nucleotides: TGTGCCAGCAGCTACTTGGGACAGGGGAGGTCGATGGATGGCTACACCTTC.

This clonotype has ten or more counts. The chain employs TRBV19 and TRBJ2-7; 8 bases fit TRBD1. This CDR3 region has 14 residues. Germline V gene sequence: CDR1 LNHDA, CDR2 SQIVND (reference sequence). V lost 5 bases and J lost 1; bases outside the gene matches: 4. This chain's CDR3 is CASSYQGASYEQYF. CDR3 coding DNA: TGTGCCAGTAGTTATCAGGGGGCGTCCTACGAGCAGTACTTC.

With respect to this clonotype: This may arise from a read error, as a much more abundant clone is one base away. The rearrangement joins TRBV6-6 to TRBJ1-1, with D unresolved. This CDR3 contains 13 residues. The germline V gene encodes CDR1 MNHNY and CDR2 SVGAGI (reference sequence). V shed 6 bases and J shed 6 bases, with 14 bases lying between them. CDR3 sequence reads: CASRGFVAAEAFF. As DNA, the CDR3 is TGTGCCAGCAGGGGCTTCGTTGCGGCTGAAGCTTTCTTT.

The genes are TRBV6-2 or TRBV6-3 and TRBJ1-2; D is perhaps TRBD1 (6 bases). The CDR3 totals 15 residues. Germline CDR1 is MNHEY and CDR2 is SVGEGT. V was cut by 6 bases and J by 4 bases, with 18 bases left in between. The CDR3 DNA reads TGTGCCAGCAGATCCGGACAGAGTGGGTTCTATGGCTACACCTTC. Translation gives CASRSGQSGFYGYTF.

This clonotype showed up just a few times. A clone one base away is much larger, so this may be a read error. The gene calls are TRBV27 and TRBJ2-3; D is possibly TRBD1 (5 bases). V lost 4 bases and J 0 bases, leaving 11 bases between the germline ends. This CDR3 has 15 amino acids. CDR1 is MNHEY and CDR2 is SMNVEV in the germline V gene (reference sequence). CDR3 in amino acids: CASSCMTVSTDTQYF. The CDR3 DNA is TGTGCCAGCAGTTGTATGACAGTTAGCACAGATACGCAGTATTTT.

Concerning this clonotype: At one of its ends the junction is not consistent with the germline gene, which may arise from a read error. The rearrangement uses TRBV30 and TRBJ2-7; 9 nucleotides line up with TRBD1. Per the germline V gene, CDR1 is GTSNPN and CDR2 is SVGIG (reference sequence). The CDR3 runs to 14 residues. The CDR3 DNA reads TGTACCTGGAGTACCATGGGACAGGGCTACGAGCAGTACTTC. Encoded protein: CTWSTMGQGYEQYF.

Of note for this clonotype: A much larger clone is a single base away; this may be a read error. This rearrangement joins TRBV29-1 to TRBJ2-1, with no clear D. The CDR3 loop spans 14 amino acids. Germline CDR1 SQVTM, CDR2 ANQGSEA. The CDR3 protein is CSVVGTSSNNEQFF. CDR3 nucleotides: TGCAGCGTTGTGGGCACGAGCTCCAACAATGAGCAGTTCTTC.

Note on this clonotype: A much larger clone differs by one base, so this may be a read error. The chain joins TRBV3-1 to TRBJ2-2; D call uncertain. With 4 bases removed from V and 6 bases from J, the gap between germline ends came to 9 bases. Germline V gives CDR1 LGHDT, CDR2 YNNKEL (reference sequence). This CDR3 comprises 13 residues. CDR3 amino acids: CASSLDPPGELFF. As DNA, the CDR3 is TGTGCCAGCAGCCTAGATCCCCCCGGGGAGCTGTTTTTT.

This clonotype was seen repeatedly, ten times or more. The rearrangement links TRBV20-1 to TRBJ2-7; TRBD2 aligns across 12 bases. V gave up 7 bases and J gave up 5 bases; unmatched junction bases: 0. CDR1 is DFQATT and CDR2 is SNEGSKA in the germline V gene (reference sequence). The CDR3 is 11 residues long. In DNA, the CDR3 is TGCAGTGGGACTAGCGGGAACGAGCAGTACTTC. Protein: CSGTSGNEQYF.

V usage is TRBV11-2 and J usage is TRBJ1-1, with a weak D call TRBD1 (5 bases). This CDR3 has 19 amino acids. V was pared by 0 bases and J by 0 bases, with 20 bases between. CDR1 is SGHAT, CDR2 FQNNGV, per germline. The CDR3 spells CASSLEAQIGWGVNTEAFF. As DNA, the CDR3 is TGTGCCAGCAGCTTAGAGGCACAGATTGGATGGGGCGTGAACACTGAAGCTTTCTTT.

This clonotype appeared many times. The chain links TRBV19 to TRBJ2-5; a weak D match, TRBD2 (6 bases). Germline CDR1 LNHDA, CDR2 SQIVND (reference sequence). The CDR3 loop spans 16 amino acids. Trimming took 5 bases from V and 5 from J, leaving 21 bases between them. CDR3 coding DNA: TGTGCCAGTAGTTTTGCCCCGGGAGCCGGGTGGGAGACCCAGTACTTC. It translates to CASSFAPGAGWETQYF. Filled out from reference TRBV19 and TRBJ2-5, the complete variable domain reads DGGITQSPKYLFRKEGQNVTLSCEQNLNHDAMYWYRQDPGQGLRLIYYSQIVNDFQKGDIAEGYSVSREKKESFPLTVTSAQKNPTAFYLCASSFAPGAGWETQYFGPGTRLLVL.

The DNA of the CDR3 is TGTGCCAGCAGCTTATTGGTGGGAGGGTTGTCCTACGAGCAGTACTTC. Protein: CASSLLVGGLSYEQYF. The chain combines TRBV13 with TRBJ2-7; 7 bases match TRBD2. Germline V gene sequence: CDR1 PRHDT, CDR2 FYEKMQ (reference sequence). V trimming: 2 bases; J trimming: 1 base; junction bases outside the gene matches: 8. The CDR3 covers 16 residues.

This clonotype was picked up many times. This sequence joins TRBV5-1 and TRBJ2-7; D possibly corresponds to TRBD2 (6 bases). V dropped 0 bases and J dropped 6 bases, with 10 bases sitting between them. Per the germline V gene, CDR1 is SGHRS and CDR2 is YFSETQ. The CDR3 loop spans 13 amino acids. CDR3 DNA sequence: TGCGCCAGCAGCTTGGTCGGGAGCAGCGAGCAGTACTTC. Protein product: CASSLVGSSEQYF. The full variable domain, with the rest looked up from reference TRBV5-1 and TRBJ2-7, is KAGVTQTPRYLIKTRGQQVTLSCSPISGHRSVSWYQQTPGQGLQFLFEYFSETQRNKGNFPGRFSGRQFSNSRSEMNVSTLELGDSALYLCASSLVGSSEQYFGPGTRLTVT.

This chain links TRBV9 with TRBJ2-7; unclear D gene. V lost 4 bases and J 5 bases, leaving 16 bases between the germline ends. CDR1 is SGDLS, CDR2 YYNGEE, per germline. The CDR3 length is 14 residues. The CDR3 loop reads CASSPRFSNHEQYF. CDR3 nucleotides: TGTGCCAGCAGCCCCCGGTTTAGCAACCACGAGCAGTACTTC.

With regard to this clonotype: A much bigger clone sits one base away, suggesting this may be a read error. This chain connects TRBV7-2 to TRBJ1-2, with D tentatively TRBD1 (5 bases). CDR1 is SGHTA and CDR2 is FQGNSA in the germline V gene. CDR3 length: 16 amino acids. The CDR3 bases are TGTGCCAGAAGCTTAGTTTCGGCAGGGATGGAGTATGGCTACACCTTC. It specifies CARSLVSAGMEYGYTF.

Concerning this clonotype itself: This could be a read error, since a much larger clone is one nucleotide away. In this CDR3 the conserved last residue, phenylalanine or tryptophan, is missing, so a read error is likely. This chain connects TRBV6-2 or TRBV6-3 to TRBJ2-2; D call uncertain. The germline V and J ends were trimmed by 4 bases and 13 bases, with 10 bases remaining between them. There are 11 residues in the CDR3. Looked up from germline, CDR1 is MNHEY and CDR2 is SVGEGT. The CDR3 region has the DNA TGTGCCAGCAGTTTTGGCGCCGGGCTGTTTCTT. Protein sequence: CASSFGAGLFL.

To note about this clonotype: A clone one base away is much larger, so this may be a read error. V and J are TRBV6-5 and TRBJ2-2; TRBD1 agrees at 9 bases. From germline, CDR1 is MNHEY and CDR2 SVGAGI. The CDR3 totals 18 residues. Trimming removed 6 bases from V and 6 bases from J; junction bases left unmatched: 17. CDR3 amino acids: CASRTILGQGIHSGELFF. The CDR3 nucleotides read TGTGCCAGCAGAACGATCCTAGGACAGGGGATTCACTCCGGGGAGCTGTTTTTT.

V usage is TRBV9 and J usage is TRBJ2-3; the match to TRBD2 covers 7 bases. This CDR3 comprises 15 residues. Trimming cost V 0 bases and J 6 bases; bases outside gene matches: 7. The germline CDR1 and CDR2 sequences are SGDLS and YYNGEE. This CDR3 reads CASSVDGTIIDTQYF. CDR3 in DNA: TGTGCCAGCAGCGTAGACGGGACTATCATTGATACGCAGTATTTT.

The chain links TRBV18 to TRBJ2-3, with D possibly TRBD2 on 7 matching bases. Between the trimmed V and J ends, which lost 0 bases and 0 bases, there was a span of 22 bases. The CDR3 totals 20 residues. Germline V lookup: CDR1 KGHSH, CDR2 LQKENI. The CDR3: CASSPPWGELAGASTDTQYF. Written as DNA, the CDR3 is TGTGCCAGCTCACCACCGTGGGGGGAACTTGCGGGGGCGAGCACAGATACGCAGTATTTT.

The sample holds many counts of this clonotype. The CDR3 reads CASSTLQGTAPLSYEQYF. The CDR3 DNA reads TGTGCCAGCAGTACCCTACAAGGGACAGCCCCTCTCTCCTACGAGCAGTACTTC. The J gene is TRBJ2-7, the V gene TRBV28; 7 bases agree with TRBD1. CDR1 is MDHEN and CDR2 is SYDVKM in the germline V gene. This CDR3 has 18 residues. J was trimmed by 0 bases and V by 5 bases; bases with no gene match: 16.

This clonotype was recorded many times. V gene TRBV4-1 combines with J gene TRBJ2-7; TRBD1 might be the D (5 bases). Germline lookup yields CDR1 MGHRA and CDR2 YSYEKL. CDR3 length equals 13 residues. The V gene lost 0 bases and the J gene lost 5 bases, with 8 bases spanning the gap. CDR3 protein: CASSQEGVDEQYF. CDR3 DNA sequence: TGCGCCAGCAGCCAAGAAGGGGTTGACGAGCAGTACTTC.

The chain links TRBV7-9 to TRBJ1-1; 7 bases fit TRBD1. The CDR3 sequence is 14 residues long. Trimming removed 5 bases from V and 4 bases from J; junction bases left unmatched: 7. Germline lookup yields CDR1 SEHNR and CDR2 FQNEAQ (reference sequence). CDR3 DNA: TGTGCCAGCAGCCCCGGGACAGTGAGCACTGAAGCTTTCTTT. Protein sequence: CASSPGTVSTEAFF.

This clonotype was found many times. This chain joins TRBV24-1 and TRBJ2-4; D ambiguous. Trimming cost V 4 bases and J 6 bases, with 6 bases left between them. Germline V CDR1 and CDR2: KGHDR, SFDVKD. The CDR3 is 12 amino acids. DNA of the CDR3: TGTGCCACCAGTGACAGATTAAACATTCAGTACTTC. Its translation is CATSDRLNIQYF.

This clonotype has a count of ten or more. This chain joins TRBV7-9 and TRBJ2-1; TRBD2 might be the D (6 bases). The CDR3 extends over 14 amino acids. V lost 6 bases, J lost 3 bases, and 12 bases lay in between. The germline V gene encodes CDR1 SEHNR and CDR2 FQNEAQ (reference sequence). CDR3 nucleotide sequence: TGTGCCAGCAGTAATCTAGCGAGCTACAATGAGCAGTTCTTC. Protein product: CASSNLASYNEQFF.

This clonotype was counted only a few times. The CDR3 DNA reads as TGCGCCAGCAGCCACAGCCTCCACAATGAGCAGTTCTTC. Translated, it gives CASSHSLHNEQFF. The chain is built from TRBV4-1 and TRBJ2-1; D call uncertain. Trimming left V 3 bases short and J 5 bases short, with 8 bases between. The V gene's germline CDR1 is MGHRA and CDR2 YSYEKL. CDR3 size: 13 residues.

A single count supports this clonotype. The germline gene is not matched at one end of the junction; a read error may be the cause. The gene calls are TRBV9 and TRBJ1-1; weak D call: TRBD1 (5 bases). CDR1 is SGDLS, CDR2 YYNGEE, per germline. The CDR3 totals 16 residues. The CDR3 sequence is CASSVRDGLMNTEASF. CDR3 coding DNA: TGTGCCAGCAGCGTCCGGGACGGACTAATGAACACTGAAGCTTCCTTT.